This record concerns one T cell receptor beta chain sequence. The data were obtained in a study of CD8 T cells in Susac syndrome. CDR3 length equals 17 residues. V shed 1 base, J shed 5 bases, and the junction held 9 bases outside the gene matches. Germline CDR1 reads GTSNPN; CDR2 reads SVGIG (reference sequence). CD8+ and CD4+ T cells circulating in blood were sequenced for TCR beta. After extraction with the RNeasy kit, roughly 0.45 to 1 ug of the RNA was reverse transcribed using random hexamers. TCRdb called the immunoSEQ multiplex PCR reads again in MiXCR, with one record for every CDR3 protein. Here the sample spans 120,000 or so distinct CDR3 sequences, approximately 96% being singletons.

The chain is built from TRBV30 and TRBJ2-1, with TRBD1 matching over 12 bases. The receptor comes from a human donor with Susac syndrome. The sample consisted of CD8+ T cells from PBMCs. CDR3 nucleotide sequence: TGTGCCTGGAGTGCGTACATCGGGACAGGGGGCAACAATGAGCAGTTCTTC. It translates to CAWSAYIGTGGNNEQFF. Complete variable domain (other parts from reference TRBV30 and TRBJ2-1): SQTIHQWPATLVQPVGSPLSLECTVEGTSNPNLYWYRQAAGRGLQLLFYSVGIGQISSEVPQNLSASRPQDRQFILSSKKLLLSDSGFYLCAWSAYIGTGGNNEQFFGPGTRLTVL.